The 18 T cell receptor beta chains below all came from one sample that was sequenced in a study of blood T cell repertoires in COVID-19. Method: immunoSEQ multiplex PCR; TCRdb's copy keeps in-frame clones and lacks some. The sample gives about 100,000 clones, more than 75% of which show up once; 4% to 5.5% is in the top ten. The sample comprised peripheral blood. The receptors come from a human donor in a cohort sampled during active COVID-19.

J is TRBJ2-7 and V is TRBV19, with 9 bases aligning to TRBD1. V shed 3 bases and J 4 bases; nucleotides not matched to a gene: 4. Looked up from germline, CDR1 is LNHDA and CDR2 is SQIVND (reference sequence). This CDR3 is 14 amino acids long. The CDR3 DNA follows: TGTGCCAGTAGTATGTGGGACAGGGTATACGAGCAGTACTTC. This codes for CASSMWDRVYEQYF.

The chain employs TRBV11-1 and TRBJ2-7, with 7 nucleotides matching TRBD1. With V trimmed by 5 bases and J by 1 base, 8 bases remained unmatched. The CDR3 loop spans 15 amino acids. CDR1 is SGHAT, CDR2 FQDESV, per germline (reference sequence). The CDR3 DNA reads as TGTGCCAGCAGCCCATCCATGGACAGGTCCTACGAGCAGTACTTC. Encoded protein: CASSPSMDRSYEQYF.

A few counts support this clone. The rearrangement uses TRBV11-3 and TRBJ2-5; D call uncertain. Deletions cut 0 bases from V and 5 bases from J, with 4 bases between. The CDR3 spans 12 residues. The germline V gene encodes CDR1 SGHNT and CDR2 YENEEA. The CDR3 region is CASSLDRETQYF. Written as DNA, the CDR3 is TGTGCCAGCAGCTTAGATCGGGAGACCCAGTACTTC.

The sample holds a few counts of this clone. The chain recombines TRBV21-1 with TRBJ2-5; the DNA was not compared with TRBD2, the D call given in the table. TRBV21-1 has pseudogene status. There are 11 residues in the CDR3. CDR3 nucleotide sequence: TGTGCCAGCAAACCGAGGCAGACCCAGTACTTC. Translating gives CASKPRQTQYF.

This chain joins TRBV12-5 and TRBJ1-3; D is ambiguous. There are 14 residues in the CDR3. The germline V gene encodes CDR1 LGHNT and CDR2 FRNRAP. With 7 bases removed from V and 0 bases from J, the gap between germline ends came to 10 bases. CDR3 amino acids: CASAEVASGNTIYF. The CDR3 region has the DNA TGTGCTAGTGCCGAGGTGGCCTCTGGAAACACCATATATTTT. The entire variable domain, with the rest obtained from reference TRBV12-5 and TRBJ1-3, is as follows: DARVTQTPRHKVTEMGQEVTMRCQPILGHNTVFWYRQTMMQGLELLAYFRNRAPLDDSGMPKDRFSAEMPDATLATLKIQPSEPRDSAVYFCASAEVASGNTIYFGEGSWLTVV.

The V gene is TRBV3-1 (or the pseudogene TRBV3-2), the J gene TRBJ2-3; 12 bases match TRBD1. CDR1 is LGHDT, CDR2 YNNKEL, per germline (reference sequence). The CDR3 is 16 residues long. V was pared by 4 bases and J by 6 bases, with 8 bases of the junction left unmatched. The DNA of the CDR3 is TGTGCCAGCAGCCGCCACGGGACAGGGGGCATCGATACGCAGTATTTT. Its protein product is CASSRHGTGGIDTQYF.

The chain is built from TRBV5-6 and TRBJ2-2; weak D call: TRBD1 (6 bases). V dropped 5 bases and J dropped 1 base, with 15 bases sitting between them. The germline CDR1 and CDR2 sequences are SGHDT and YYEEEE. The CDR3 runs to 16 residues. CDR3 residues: CASREGTGLNTGELFF. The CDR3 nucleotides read TGTGCCAGCAGAGAGGGTACAGGGTTGAACACCGGGGAGCTGTTTTTT. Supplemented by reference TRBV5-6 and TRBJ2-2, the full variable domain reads DAGVTQSPTHLIKTRGQQVTLRCSPKSGHDTVSWYQQALGQGPQFIFQYYEEEERQRGNFPDRFSGHQFPNYSSELNVNALLLGDSALYLCASREGTGLNTGELFFGEGSRLTVL.

The CDR3 DNA follows: TGTGCCAGCAGTTTACGGAGGACAGCCCGCACAGATACGCAGTATTTT. Translating it yields CASSLRRTARTDTQYF. The gene calls are TRBV27 and TRBJ2-3, with D tentatively TRBD1 (6 bases). Deletions cut 2 bases from V and 1 base from J, with 13 bases between. Germline V gives CDR1 MNHEY, CDR2 SMNVEV (reference sequence). This CDR3 contains 16 residues.

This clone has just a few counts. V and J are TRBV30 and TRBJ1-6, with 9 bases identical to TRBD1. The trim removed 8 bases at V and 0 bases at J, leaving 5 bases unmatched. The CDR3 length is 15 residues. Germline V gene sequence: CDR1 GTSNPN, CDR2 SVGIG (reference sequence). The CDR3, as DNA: TGTGCCGGAGGGACAGGGAGCTCCTATAATTCACCCCTCCACTTT. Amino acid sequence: CAGGTGSSYNSPLHF.

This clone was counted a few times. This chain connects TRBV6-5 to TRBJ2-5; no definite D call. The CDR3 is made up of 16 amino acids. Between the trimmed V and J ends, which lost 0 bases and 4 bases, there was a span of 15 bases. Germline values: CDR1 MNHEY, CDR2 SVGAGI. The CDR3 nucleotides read TGTGCCAGCAGTTACTCTCTACCTTCGCGCGTAGAGACCCAGTACTTC. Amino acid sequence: CASSYSLPSRVETQYF.

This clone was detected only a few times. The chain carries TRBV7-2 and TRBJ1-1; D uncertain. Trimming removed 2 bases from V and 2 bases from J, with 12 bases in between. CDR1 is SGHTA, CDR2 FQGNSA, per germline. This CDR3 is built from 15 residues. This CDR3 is CASSLYHNVNTEAFF. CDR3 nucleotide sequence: TGTGCCAGCAGCTTATACCACAACGTAAACACTGAAGCTTTCTTT.

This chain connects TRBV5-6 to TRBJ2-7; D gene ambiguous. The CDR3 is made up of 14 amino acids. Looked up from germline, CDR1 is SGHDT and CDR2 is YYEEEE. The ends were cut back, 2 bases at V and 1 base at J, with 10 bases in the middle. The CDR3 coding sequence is TGTGCCAGCAGCTTCACCAGGTTATCCTACGAGCAGTACTTC. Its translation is CASSFTRLSYEQYF.

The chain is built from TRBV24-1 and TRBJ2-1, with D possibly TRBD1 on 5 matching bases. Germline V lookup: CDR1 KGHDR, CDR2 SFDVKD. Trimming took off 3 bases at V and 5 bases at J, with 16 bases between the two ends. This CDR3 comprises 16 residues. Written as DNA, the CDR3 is TGTGCCACCAGTGATCCGGCAAGGGGTCCCAACAATGAGCAGTTCTTC. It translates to CATSDPARGPNNEQFF.

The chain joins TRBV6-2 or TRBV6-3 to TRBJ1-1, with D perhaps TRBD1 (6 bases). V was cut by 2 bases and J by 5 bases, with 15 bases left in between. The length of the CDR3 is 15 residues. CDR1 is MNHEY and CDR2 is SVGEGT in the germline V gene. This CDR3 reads CASSYIRGAKTEAFF. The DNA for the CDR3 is TGTGCCAGCAGTTACATCAGGGGCGCGAAGACTGAAGCTTTCTTT.

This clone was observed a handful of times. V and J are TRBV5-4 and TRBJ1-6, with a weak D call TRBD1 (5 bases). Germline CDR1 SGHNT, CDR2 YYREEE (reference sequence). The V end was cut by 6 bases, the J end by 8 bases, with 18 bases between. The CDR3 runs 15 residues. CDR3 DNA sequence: TGTGCCAGCACCGCCTGGCAGGGAGGAGATTCACCCCTCCACTTT. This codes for CASTAWQGGDSPLHF. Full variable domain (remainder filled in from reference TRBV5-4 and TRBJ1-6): ETGVTQSPTHLIKTRGQQVTLRCSSQSGHNTVSWYQQALGQGPQFIFQYYREEENGRGNFPPRFSGLQFPNYSSELNVNALELDDSALYLCASTAWQGGDSPLHFGNGTRLTVT.

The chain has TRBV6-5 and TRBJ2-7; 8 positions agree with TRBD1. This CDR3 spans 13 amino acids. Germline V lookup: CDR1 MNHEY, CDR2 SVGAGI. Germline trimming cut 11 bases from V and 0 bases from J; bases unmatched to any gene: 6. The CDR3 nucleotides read TGTGCCGGCGGGACAGGTGTCTCCTACGAGCAGTACTTC. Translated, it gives CAGGTGVSYEQYF.

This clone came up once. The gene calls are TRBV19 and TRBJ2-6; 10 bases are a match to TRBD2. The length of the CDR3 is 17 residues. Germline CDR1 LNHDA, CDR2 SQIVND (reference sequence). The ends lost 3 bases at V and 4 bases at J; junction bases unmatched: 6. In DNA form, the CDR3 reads TGTGCCAGTAGTATTCTGAGCGGGGGGGCCGGGGCCAACGTCCTGACTTTC. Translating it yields CASSILSGGAGANVLTF.

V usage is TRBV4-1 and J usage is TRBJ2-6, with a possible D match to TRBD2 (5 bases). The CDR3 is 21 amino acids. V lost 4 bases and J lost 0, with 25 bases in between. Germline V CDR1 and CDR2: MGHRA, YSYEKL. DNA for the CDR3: TGCGCCAGCAGCCGAGACGGCTTAACGGTAGCGCCAAGCTCTGGGGCCAACGTCCTGACTTTC. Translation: CASSRDGLTVAPSSGANVLTF.